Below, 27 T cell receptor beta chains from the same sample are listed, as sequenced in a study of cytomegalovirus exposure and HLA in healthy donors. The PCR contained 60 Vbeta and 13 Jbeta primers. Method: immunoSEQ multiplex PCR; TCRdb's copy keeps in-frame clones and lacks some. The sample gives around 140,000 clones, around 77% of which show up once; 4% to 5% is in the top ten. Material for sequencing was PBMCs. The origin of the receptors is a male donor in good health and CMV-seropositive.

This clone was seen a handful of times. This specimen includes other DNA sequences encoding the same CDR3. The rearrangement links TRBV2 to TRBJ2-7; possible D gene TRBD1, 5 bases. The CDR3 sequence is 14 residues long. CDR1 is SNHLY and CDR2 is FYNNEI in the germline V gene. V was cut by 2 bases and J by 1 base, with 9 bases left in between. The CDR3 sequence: CASSEQGPSYEQYF. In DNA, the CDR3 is TGTGCCAGCAGTGAACAGGGTCCGTCCTACGAGCAGTACTTC.

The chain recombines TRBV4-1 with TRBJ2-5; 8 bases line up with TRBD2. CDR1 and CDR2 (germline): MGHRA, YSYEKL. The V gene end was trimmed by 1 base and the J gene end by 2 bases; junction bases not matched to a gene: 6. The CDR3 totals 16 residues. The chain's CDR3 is CASSQVYSGKQETQYF. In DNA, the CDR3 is TGCGCCAGCAGCCAAGTGTATAGCGGGAAGCAAGAGACCCAGTACTTC.

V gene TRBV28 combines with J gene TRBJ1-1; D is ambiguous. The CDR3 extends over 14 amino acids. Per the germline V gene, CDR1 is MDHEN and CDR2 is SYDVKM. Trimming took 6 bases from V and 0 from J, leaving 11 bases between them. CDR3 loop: CASSLGWVNTEAFF. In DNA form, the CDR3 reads TGTGCCAGCAGCCTAGGTTGGGTGAACACTGAAGCTTTCTTT.

DNA of the CDR3: TGCAGCGTTCCCGGTGGGACAGGGTGGACCGGGGAGCTGTTTTTT. Translating gives CSVPGGTGWTGELFF. The J gene is TRBJ2-2, the V gene TRBV29-1; 9 bases fit TRBD1. The trim removed 5 bases at V and 5 bases at J, leaving 9 bases unmatched. Germline loops: CDR1 SQVTM, CDR2 ANQGSEA. The CDR3 loop spans 15 amino acids.

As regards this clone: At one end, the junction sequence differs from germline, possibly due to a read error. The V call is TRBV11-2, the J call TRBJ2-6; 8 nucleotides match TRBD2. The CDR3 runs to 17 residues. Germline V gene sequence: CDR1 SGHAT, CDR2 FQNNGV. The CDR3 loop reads CASSLGVAGTGANGLTF. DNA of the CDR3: TGTGCCAGCAGCTTAGGGGTAGCGGGAACTGGGGCCAACGGCCTGACTTTC.

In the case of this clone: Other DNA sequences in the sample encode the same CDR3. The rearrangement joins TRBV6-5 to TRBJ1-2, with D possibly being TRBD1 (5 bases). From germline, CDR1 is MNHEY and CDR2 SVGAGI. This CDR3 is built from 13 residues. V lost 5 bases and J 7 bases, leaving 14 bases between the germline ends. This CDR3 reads CASSAEGRGGYTF. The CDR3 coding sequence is TGTGCCAGCAGTGCGGAGGGGCGCGGTGGCTACACCTTC.

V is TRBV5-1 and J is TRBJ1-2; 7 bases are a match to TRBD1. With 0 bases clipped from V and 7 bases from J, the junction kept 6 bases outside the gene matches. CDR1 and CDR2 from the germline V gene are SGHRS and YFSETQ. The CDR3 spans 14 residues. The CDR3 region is CASSLEEGAGGYTF. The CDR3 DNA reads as TGCGCCAGCAGCTTGGAAGAGGGGGCAGGTGGCTACACCTTC. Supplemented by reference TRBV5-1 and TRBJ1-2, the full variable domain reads KAGVTQTPRYLIKTRGQQVTLSCSPISGHRSVSWYQQTPGQGLQFLFEYFSETQRNKGNFPGRFSGRQFSNSRSEMNVSTLELGDSALYLCASSLEEGAGGYTFGSGTRLTVV.

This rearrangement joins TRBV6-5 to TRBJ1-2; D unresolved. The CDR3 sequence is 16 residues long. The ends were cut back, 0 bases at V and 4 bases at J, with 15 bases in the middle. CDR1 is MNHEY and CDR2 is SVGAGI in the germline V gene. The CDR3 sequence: CASSYSAGEAAYGYTF. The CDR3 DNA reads TGTGCCAGCAGTTACTCGGCCGGGGAGGCGGCCTATGGCTACACCTTC.

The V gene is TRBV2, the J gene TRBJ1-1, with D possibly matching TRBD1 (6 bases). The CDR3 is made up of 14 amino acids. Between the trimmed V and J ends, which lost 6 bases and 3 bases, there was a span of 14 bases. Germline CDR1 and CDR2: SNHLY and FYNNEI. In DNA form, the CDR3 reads TGTGCCAGCAGACAAAGGGCAGGGGACACTGAAGCTTTCTTT. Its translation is CASRQRAGDTEAFF.

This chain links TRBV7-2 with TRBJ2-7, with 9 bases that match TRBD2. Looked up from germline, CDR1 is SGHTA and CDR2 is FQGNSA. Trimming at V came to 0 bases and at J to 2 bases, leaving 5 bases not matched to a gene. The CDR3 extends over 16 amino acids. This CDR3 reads CASSLAGRLAAYEQYF. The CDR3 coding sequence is TGTGCCAGCAGCTTAGCTGGTCGACTAGCGGCCTACGAGCAGTACTTC.

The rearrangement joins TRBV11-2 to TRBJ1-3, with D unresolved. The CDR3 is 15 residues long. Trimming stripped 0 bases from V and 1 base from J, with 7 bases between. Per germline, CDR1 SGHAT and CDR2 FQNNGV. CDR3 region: CASSLDGRSGNTIYF. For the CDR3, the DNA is TGTGCCAGCAGCTTAGACGGGAGGTCTGGAAACACCATATATTTT.

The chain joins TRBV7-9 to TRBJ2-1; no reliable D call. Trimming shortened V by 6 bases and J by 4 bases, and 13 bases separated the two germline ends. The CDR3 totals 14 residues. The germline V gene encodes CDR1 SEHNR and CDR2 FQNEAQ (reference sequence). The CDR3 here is CASRSPGLYNEQFF. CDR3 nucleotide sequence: TGTGCCAGCAGATCCCCCGGGTTATACAATGAGCAGTTCTTC.

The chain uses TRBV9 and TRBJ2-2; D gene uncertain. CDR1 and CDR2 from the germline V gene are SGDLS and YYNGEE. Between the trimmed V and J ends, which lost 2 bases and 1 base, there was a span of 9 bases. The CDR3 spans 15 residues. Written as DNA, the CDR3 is TGTGCCAGCAGCGTCTTTGCGGTGAACACCGGGGAGCTGTTTTTT. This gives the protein CASSVFAVNTGELFF.

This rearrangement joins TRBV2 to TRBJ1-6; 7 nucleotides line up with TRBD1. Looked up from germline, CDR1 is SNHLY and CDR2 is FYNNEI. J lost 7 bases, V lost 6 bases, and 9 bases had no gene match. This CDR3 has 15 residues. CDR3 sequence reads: CASSTITGENSPLHF. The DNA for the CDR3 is TGTGCCAGCAGCACAATTACAGGGGAGAATTCACCCCTCCACTTT.

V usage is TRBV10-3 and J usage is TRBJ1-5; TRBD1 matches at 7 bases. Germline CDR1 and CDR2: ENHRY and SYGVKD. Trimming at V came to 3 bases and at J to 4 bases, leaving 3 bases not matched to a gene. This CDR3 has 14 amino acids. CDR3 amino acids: CAISEQGTNQPQHF. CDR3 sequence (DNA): TGTGCCATCAGTGAACAGGGGACGAATCAGCCCCAGCATTTT.

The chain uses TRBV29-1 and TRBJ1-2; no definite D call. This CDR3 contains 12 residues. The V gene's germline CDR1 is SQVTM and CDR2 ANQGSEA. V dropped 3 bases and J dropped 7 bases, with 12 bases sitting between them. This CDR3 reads CSVEGQTGGYTF. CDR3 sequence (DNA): TGCAGCGTTGAGGGCCAGACCGGTGGCTACACCTTC.

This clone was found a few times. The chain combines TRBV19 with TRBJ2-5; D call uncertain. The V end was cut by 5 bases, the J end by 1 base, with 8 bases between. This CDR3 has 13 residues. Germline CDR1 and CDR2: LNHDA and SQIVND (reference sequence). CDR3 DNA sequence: TGTGCCAGTAGTCCCACGGTCCAAGAGACCCAGTACTTC. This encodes CASSPTVQETQYF.

CDR3 region: CASSAQGNTGELFF. The DNA for the CDR3 is TGTGCCAGCAGCGCCCAGGGGAACACCGGGGAGCTGTTTTTT. J is TRBJ2-2 and V is TRBV7-9; D is perhaps TRBD1 (5 bases). Trimming cost V 5 bases and J 1 base, with 8 bases left between them. This CDR3 has 14 residues. The V gene's germline CDR1 is SEHNR and CDR2 FQNEAQ (reference sequence). The complete variable domain, with remaining parts taken from reference TRBV7-9 and TRBJ2-2, reads DTGVSQNPRHKITKRGQNVTFRCDPISEHNRLYWYRQTLGQGPEFLTYFQNEAQLEKSRLLSDRFSAERPKGSFSTLEIQRTEQGDSAMYLCASSAQGNTGELFFGEGSRLTVL.

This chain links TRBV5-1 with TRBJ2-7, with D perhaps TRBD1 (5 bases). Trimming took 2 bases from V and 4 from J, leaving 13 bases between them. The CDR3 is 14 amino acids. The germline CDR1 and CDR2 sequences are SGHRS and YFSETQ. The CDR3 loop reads CASSFYSQAYEQYF. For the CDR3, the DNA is TGCGCCAGCAGCTTCTATTCACAGGCATACGAGCAGTACTTC.

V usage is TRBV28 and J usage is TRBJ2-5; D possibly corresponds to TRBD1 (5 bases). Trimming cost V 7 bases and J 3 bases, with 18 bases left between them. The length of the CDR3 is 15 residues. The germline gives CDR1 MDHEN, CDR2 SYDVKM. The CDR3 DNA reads TGTGCCAGCACCTCCAGGGTGCAGCAAAAAGAGACCCAGTACTTC. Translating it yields CASTSRVQQKETQYF.

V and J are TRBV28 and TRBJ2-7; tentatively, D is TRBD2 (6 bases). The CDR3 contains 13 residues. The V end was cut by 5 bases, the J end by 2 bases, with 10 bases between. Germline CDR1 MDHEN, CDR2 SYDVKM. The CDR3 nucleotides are TGTGCCAGCAGTCCTCGGACTACCTACGAGCAGTACTTC. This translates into CASSPRTTYEQYF.

CDR3 sequence (DNA): TGTGCCAGTAGTGTCGGCGGGGGAGCTGAAAAACTGTTTTTT. Translated, it gives CASSVGGGAEKLFF. The rearrangement joins TRBV19 to TRBJ1-4; a weak D match, TRBD1 (5 bases). CDR1 and CDR2 (germline): LNHDA, SQIVND (reference sequence). The CDR3 runs to 14 residues. V was cut by 5 bases and J by 7 bases, with 14 bases left in between.

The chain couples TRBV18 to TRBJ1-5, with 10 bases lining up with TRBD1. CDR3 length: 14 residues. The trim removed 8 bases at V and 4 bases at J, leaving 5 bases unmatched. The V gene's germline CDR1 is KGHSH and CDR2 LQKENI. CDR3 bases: TGTGCCAGCGCCAGGGACAGGGGAAATCAGCCCCAGCATTTT. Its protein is CASARDRGNQPQHF.

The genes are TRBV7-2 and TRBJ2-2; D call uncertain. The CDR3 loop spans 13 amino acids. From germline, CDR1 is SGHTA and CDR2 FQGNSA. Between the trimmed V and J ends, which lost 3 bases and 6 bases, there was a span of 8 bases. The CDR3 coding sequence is TGTGCCAGCAGCTTTAACTTCGCCGGGGAGCTGTTTTTT. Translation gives CASSFNFAGELFF.

The CDR3 region is CASMAGVNTGELFF. CDR3 sequence (DNA): TGTGCCAGCATGGCGGGGGTGAACACCGGGGAGCTGTTTTTT. This chain links TRBV11-1 with TRBJ2-2; TRBD2 matches 7 bases. With 7 bases clipped from V and 1 base from J, the junction kept 3 bases outside the gene matches. This CDR3 spans 14 amino acids. Germline CDR1 and CDR2: SGHAT and FQDESV (reference sequence).

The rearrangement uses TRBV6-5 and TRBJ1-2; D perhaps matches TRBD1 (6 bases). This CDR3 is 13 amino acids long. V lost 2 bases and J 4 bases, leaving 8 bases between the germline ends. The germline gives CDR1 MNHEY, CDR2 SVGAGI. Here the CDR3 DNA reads TGTGCCAGCAGTTACCCGGACAGCTATGGCTACACCTTC. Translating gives CASSYPDSYGYTF.

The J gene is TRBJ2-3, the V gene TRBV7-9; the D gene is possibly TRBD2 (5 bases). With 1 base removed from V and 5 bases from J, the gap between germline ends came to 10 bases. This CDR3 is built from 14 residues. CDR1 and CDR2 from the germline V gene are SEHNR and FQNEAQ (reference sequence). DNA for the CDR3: TGTGCCAGCAGCTTAGGAAGTAGCGAAGATACGCAGTATTTT. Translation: CASSLGSSEDTQYF.